This T cell receptor (beta chain) stems from a study of cytomegalovirus exposure and HLA in healthy donors. Study outcomes and limitations: Reports credit the classifier with highly specific, highly sensitive diagnosis of cytomegalovirus status. For most subjects, TCR beta sequences were reported to predict HLA-A and HLA-B alleles with accuracy. Most of the CMV-associated TCR beta chains (in a later analysis) appeared to be HLA-restricted.

Points on this clone: Its antigen is not known.

PCR involved 60 Vbeta and 13 Jbeta primers. Profiling relied on immunoSEQ multiplex PCR, and the TCRdb table lists in-frame clones only, not all of them. The data show about 140,000 clones, around 75% seen once. The sequencing input was PBMCs. The clonotype comes from a young woman in good health and CMV-seronegative.

As DNA, the CDR3 is TGTGCCAGCAGTAGTCCAGGGCTTGGGAGCGGGAGCACAGATACGCAGTATTTT. Its translation: CASSSPGLGSGSTDTQYF. The chain is built from TRBV5-4 and TRBJ2-3; a possible D gene is TRBD2 (6 bases). The CDR3 sequence is 18 residues long. CDR1 and CDR2 from the germline V gene are SGHNT and YYREEE (reference sequence). Trimming took 5 bases from V and 0 from J, leaving 22 bases between them.